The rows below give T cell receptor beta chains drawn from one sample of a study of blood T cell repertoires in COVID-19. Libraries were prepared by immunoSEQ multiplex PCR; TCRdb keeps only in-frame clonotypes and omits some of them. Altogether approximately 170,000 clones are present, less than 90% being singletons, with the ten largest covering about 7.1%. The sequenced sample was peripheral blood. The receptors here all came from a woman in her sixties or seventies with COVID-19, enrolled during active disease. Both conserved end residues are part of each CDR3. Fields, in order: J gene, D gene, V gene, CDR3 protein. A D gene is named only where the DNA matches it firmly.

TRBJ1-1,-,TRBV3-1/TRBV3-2,CASSQDGGWGTEAFF
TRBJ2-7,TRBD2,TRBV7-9,CASSLLGLGSTEQYF
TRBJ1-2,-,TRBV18,CASSPQESNYGYTF
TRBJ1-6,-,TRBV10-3,CAISQGGNSPLHF
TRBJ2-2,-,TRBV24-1,CATSESLAMGELFF
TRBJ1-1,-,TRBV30,CAWSFLRGGQYELVF
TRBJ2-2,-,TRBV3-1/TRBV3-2,CASSHLVRTSGELFF
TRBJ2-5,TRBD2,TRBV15,CATSLRTSGGQETQYF
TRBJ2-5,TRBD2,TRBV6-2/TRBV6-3,CASSYSRQTSGRSETQYF
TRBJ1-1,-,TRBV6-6,CASSLQGENTEAFF
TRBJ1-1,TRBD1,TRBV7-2,CASITGTATFTEAFF
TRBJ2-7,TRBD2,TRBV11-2,CASSLAPFLAGAYEQYF
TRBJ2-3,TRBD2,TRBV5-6,CASSWRLAGNTQYF
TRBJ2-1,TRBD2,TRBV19,CASTSGYGDEQFF
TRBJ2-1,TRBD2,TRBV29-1,CSVVSQLAGYNEQFF
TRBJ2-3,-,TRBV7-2,CASSYDRSTDTQYF
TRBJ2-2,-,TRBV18,CASSPGRVMNTGELFF
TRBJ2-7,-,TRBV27,CASTLAGPAGEQYF
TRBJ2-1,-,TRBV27,CASSYRENEQFF
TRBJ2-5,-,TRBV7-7,CASSPPAGEETQYF
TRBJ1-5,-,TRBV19,CASSTFLGGSNQPQHF
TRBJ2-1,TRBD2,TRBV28,CASSLAGGSYNEQFF
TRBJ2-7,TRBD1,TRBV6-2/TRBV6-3,CASSKSGQGSYEQYF
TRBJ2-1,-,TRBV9,CASSVVPQVHEQFF
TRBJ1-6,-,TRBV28,CASSLVRGIGSPLHF
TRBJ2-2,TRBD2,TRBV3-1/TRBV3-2,CASSQAMGLAGAGTGGELFF